These T cell receptor beta chains were read from a single sample in a study of Ad26.COV2.S vaccination and SARS-CoV-2 variants. Assay: immunoSEQ multiplex PCR; the TCRdb copy retains only in-frame clones and omits some. The table shows roughly 350,000 clones, with 80% to 90% occurring only once. This specimen consisted of peripheral blood, obtained in a trial of Ad26.COV2.S vaccine versus placebo. Receptor source: a person between 18 and 60 years old who received the Ad26.COV2.S COVID-19 vaccine or a placebo. The CDR3 runs from the conserved cysteine through the conserved F or W. Fields, in order: J gene, V gene, D gene, clone size, CDR3 protein, CDR3 DNA. A D gene is named only where the DNA matches it firmly. Not every row has a clone size; where given, it reads once, few, many or a size class.

TRBJ2-1 TRBV7-9 TRBD1 NA CASSAPGGGEQFF TGTGCCAGCAGCGCCCCAGGGGGCGGTGAGCAGTTCTTC
TRBJ1-1 TRBV30 NA NA CAWSQGLYTEAFF TGTGCCTGGAGTCAGGGATTATACACTGAAGCTTTCTTT
TRBJ2-7 TRBV7-8 NA NA CASSLGAGPPYEQYF TGTGCCAGCAGCTTAGGGGCGGGACCTCCCTACGAGCAGTACTTC
TRBJ1-4 TRBV9 NA NA CASSSSALDEKLFF TGTGCCAGCAGCTCCTCAGCGCTCGATGAAAAACTGTTTTTT
TRBJ2-7 TRBV7-8 NA NA CASSLEGSPGPFTKQYF TGTGCCAGCAGCTTAGAGGGATCCCCCGGCCCCTTTACGAAGCAGTACTTC
TRBJ2-7 TRBV7-2 NA NA CASSLTTTYEQYF TGTGCCAGCAGCTTGACTACTACCTACGAGCAGTACTTC
TRBJ2-5 TRBV5-1 NA NA CASSFQGDETQYF TGCGCCAGCAGCTTCCAGGGTGATGAGACCCAGTACTTC
TRBJ2-1 TRBV6-5 TRBD2 NA CASSRLAADYNEQFF TGTGCCAGCAGTAGACTAGCGGCGGACTACAATGAGCAGTTCTTC
TRBJ1-1 TRBV18 TRBD1 NA CASSTGTGNTEAFF TGTGCCAGCTCAACCGGGACAGGTAACACTGAAGCTTTCTTT
TRBJ2-1 TRBV9 NA NA CASSVGQGPDNEQFF TGTGCCAGCAGCGTAGGGCAGGGGCCCGACAATGAGCAGTTCTTC
TRBJ2-2 TRBV7-9 NA NA CASRRDTGELFF TGTGCCAGCAGACGGGACACCGGGGAGCTGTTTTTT
TRBJ2-3 TRBV2 TRBD2 NA CASTRLAGGPDTQYF TGTGCCAGCACCCGACTAGCGGGGGGGCCAGATACGCAGTATTTT
TRBJ2-2 TRBV11-3 NA NA CASSSQTNTGELFF TGTGCCAGCAGCTCCCAAACGAACACCGGGGAGCTGTTTTTT
TRBJ1-5 TRBV7-6 TRBD1 NA CASSPTGGIGNQPQHF TGTGCCAGCAGCCCTACAGGGGGAATTGGCAATCAGCCCCAGCATTTT
TRBJ1-4 TRBV2 TRBD1 once CASSAGTGGYYEKLFF TGTGCCAGCAGCGCCGGGACAGGGGGTTATTATGAAAAACTGTTTTTT
TRBJ2-5 TRBV25-1 TRBD1 NA CASSDPGTAQETQYF TGTGCCAGCAGTGACCCCGGGACAGCACAAGAGACCCAGTACTTC
TRBJ2-1 TRBV6-5 NA NA CASSYSIDGSNEQFF TGTGCCAGCAGTTACTCGATTGACGGGAGCAATGAGCAGTTCTTC
TRBJ1-4 TRBV19 NA NA CASSNSGTVNEKLFF TGTGCCAGTAGTAACTCCGGGACCGTTAATGAAAAACTGTTTTTT
TRBJ2-3 TRBV6-5 TRBD2 NA CASSSGLAVTDTQYF TGTGCCAGCAGCTCCGGACTAGCGGTCACAGATACGCAGTATTTT
TRBJ2-1 TRBV19 TRBD2 NA CASPGTSGGREQFF TGTGCCAGTCCCGGGACTAGCGGGGGACGGGAGCAGTTCTTC
TRBJ2-2 TRBV30 TRBD2 NA CAWSVRLAGPQGELFF TGTGCCTGGAGTGTAAGGCTAGCGGGACCCCAGGGGGAGCTGTTTTTT
TRBJ1-2 TRBV19 NA NA CASSIGPANYGYTF TGTGCCAGTAGTATAGGGCCAGCCAACTATGGCTACACCTTC
TRBJ2-7 TRBV7-2 NA NA CASSRGPEDKEQYF TGTGCCAGCAGCCGCGGTCCTGAGGATAAAGAGCAGTACTTC
TRBJ1-5 TRBV6-5 TRBD1 NA CASSMGQGVGQPQHF TGTGCCAGCAGCATGGGACAGGGGGTGGGTCAGCCCCAGCATTTT
TRBJ2-3 TRBV24-1 NA NA CATSDLGQGSTDTQYF TGTGCCACCAGTGATTTAGGGCAGGGCAGCACAGATACGCAGTATTTT
TRBJ2-7 TRBV6-2/TRBV6-3 TRBD1 NA CASSGQGYLSSYEQYF TGTGCCAGCAGTGGACAGGGATATTTGTCGTCCTACGAGCAGTACTTC
TRBJ1-5 TRBV27 TRBD1 few CASSPRQGLGQPQHF TGTGCCAGCAGTCCGCGACAGGGTTTAGGTCAGCCCCAGCATTTT
TRBJ2-3 TRBV6-5 NA NA CASSTTGTDTQYF TGTGCCAGCAGTACGACAGGCACAGATACGCAGTATTTT
TRBJ2-3 TRBV28 NA NA CASSSRGRARTDTQYF TGTGCCAGCAGTTCCCGAGGAAGGGCCCGCACAGATACGCAGTATTTT
TRBJ1-5 TRBV23-1 TRBD1 NA CASSRPTGEEGQPQHF TGCGCCAGCAGTCGACCGACAGGGGAGGAGGGTCAGCCCCAGCATTTT
TRBJ2-7 TRBV5-4 TRBD2 NA CASSYSSGYEQYF TGTGCCAGCAGCTATTCTAGCGGCTACGAGCAGTACTTC
TRBJ2-2 TRBV18 NA NA CASSGPRAATGELFF TGTGCCAGCTCGGGTCCCAGGGCGGCCACCGGGGAGCTGTTTTTT
TRBJ1-4 TRBV25-1 NA NA CASSAGEKLFF TGTGCCAGCAGTGCGGGTGAAAAACTGTTTTTT
TRBJ2-1 TRBV3-1/TRBV3-2 TRBD2 NA CASSQEGNGRTSVRIYNEQFF TGTGCCAGCAGCCAAGAGGGAAATGGGAGGACTAGCGTTCGTATATACAATGAGCAGTTCTTC
TRBJ1-2 TRBV5-1 NA NA CASSPGQGKRGYTF TGCGCCAGCAGCCCCGGGCAGGGAAAAAGAGGCTACACCTTC